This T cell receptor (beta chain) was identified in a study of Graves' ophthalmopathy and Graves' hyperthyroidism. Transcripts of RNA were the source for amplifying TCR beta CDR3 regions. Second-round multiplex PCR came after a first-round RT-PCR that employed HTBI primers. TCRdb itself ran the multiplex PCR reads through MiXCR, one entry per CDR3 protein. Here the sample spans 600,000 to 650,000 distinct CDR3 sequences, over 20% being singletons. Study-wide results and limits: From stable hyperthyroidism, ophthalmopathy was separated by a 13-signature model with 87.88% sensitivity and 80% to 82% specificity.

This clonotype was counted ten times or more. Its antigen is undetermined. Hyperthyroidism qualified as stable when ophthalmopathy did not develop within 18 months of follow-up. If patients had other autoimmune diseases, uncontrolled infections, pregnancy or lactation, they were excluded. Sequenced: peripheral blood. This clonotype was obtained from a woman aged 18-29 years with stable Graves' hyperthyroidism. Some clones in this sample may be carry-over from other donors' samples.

Here the CDR3 DNA reads TGTGCCAGCACCCGCTCAGGGGGCTATGGCTACACCTTC. Amino acids: CASTRSGGYGYTF. V is TRBV6-5 and J is TRBJ1-2, with 7 bases identical to TRBD1. The germline V gene encodes CDR1 MNHEY and CDR2 SVGAGI. The length of the CDR3 is 13 residues. V lost 7 bases and J lost 4; bases outside the gene matches: 6.